This TCR beta chain was sequenced for a study of regulatory T cells in long-lasting Graves disease. The overall study: Persistent Graves' disease denoted over 5 years of antithyroid drugs plus positive TSH receptor antibodies.

Sample time point: persistent/refractory GD, antithyroid drugs over 5 years with positive TRAb. The TCR library used RNA extracted from PBMCs. Comment on this clonotype: Its antigen is not known.

The CDR3 extends over 14 amino acids. CDR1 and CDR2 (germline): SEHNR, FQNEAQ (reference sequence). The V and J ends lost 1 base and 3 bases respectively, with 7 bases between them. Construction of the TCR beta libraries employed iRepertoire HTBI primers in conjunction with Arm-PCR of CDR3 regions. From the multiplex PCR reads, TCRdb called clonotypes with MiXCR, one entry per CDR3 protein. The data hold about 470,000 distinct CDR3 sequences, with roughly a fifth observed a single time. Study results and limitations: Patients whose Graves' disease persisted exhibited lower TCR diversity than those newly diagnosed. Researchers reported studying only peripheral blood, not thyroid tissue. Persistent disease was characterized by preferential usage of TRBV28, TRBJ1-2 and TRBJ2-5.

This receptor was taken from a female donor with Graves disease. Sequencing used peripheral blood mononuclear cells (PBMCs), obtained when the disease was refractory, from a patient treated with antithyroid drugs. The V and J genes are TRBV7-9 and TRBJ2-1, with D unclear. The CDR3, as DNA: TGTGCCAGCAGCTTAGTTTCAGTCTACAATGAGCAGTTCTTC. Its protein is CASSLVSVYNEQFF.